The clone carrying this TCR beta chain was seen more than once but under ten times. The data were obtained in a study of identical twins. This CDR3 contains 15 residues. Germline V gives CDR1 SEHNR, CDR2 FQNEAQ (reference sequence). Trimming pared 2 bases from V and 5 bases from J, leaving 14 bases between. TCRdb redid the calling of the 5' RACE reads with MiXCR, one entry per CDR3 protein. The sample shows about 660,000 distinct CDR3 sequences, around 8.3% of them seen only once. The same specimen was also included in a second study, on yellow fever vaccine responses in identical twins.

Sample: PBMCs. The chain uses TRBV7-9 and TRBJ2-3; perhaps D is TRBD1 or TRBD2 (5 bases each). The clonotype originates from a woman aged 18 to 35 in good health. The DNA of the CDR3 is TGTGCCAGCAGCTTATTGGGGGAGTCCGGAGATACGCAGTATTTT. This sequence encodes CASSLLGESGDTQYF.